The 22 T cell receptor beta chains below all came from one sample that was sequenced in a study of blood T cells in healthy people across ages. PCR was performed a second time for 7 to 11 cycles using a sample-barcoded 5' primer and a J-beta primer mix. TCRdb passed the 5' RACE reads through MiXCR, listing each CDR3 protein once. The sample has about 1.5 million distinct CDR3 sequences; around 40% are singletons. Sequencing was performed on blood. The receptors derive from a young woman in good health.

The CDR3 sequence: CSVKGRANTEAFF. The CDR3 nucleotides are TGCAGCGTTAAGGGCAGGGCCAACACTGAAGCTTTCTTT. V gene TRBV29-1 combines with J gene TRBJ1-1, with D possibly TRBD1 on 5 matching bases. V lost 5 bases to trimming and J lost 2 bases, with 12 bases between them. This CDR3 has 13 amino acids. Germline V lookup: CDR1 SQVTM, CDR2 ANQGSEA.

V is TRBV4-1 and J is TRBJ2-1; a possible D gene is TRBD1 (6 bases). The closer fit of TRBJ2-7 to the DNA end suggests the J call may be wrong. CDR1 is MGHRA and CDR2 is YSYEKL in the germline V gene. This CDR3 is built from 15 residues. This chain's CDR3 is CASKSTGSWDNEQYF. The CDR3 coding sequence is TGCGCCAGCAAGTCGACAGGTTCTTGGGACAATGAGCAGTACTTC.

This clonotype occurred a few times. CDR3 nucleotide sequence: TGTGCCAGCAGCTTAAAACAGGGACTCTACAATGAGCAGTACTTC. As protein: CASSLKQGLYNEQYF. This chain joins TRBV7-2 and TRBJ2-5; D could derive from TRBD1 or TRBD2 (6 bases each). CDR3 length: 15 residues. Trimming pared 2 bases from V and 11 bases from J, leaving 21 bases between. Germline-derived CDR1 and CDR2 are SGHTA and FQGNSA.

The DNA of the CDR3 is TGCAGTGCTAGAGATAGTAGGAACATTCAGTACTTC. Amino acids: CSARDSRNIQYF. The gene calls are TRBV20-1 and TRBJ2-4; D unclear. Germline-derived CDR1 and CDR2 are DFQATT and SNEGSKA (reference sequence). CDR3 size: 12 residues. V lost 0 bases to trimming and J lost 7 bases, with 7 bases between them.

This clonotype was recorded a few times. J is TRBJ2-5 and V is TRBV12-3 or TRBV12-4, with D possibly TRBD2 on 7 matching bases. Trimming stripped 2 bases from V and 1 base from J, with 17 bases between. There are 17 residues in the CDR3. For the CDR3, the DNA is TGTGCCAGCAGTTTATCTGTTCGGGGGGCTCTCCAAGAGACCCAGTACTTC. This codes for CASSLSVRGALQETQYF.

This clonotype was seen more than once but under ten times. CDR3 nucleotides: TGTGCCAGCAGCTTAGCGGCAGGGAGTCATTACTCTGGAAACACCATATATTTT. Amino acids: CASSLAAGSHYSGNTIYF. The gene calls are TRBV7-8 and TRBJ1-3; TRBD1 is a possible D gene (5 bases). Germline V gene data show CDR1 as SGHVS and CDR2 as FQNEAQ. The CDR3 contains 18 residues. V was cut by 0 bases and J by 0 bases, with 15 bases left in between. The full variable domain, rest sourced from reference TRBV7-8 and TRBJ1-3, is GAGVSQSPRYKVAKRGQDVALRCDPISGHVSLFWYQQALGQGPEFLTYFQNEAQLDKSGLPSDRFFAERPEGSVSTLKIQRTQQEDSAVYLCASSLAAGSHYSGNTIYFGEGSWLTVV.

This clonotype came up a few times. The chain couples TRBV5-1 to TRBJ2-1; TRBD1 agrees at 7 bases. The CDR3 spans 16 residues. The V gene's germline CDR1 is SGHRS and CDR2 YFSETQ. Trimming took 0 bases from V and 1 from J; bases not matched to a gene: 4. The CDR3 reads CASSLEGQFSYNEQFF. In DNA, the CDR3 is TGCGCCAGCAGCTTGGAGGGACAGTTTTCCTACAATGAGCAGTTCTTC.

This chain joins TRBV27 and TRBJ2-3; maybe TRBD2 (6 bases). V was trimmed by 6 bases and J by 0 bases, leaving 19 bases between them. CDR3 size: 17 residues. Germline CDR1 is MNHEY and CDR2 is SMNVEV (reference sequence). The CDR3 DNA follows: TGTGCCAGCAGACAGAGGCGGCTAGCGCATAGCACAGATACGCAGTATTTT. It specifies CASRQRRLAHSTDTQYF.

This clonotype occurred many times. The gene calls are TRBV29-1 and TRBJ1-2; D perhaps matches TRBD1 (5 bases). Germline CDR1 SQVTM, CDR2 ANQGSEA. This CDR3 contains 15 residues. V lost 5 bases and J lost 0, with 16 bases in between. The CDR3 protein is CSVTLGPPTNYGYTF. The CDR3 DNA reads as TGCAGCGTTACTTTGGGACCACCTACTAACTATGGCTACACCTTC.

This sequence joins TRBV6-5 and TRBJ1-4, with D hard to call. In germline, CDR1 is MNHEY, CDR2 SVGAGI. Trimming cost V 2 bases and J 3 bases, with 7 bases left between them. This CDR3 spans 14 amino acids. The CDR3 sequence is CASSYRSANEKLFF. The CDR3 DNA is TGTGCCAGCAGTTACAGGTCAGCTAATGAAAAACTGTTTTTT.

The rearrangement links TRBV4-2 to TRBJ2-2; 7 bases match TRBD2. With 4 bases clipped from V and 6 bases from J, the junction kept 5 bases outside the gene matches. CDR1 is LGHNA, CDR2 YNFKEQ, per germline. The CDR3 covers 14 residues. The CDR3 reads CASSRTRGSGELFF. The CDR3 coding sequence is TGTGCCAGCAGCCGGACTAGGGGTTCCGGGGAGCTGTTTTTT.

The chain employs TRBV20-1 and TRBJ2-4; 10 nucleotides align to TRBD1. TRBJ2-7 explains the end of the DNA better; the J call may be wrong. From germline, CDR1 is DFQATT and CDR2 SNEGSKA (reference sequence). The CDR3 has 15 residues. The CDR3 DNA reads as TGCAGTGCTAGAGATCTGGGACAGGGGTGGTACGAGCAGTACTTC. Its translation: CSARDLGQGWYEQYF.

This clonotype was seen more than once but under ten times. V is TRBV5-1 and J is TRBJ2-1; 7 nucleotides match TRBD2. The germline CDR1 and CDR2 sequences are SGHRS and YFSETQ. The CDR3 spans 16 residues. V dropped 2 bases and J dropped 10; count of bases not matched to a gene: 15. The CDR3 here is CASSFLTSARPGEQFF. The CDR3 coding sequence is TGCGCCAGCAGCTTCCTTACTAGCGCCCGTCCGGGGGAGCAGTTCTTC. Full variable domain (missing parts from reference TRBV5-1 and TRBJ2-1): KAGVTQTPRYLIKTRGQQVTLSCSPISGHRSVSWYQQTPGQGLQFLFEYFSETQRNKGNFPGRFSGRQFSNSRSEMNVSTLELGDSALYLCASSFLTSARPGEQFFGPGTRLTVL.

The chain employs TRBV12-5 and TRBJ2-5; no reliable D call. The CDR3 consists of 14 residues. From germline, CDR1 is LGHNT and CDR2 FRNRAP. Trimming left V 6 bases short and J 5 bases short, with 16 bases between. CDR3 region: CASGSSTLPETQYF. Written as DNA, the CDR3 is TGTGCTAGTGGCTCCTCGACCCTTCCGGAGACCCAGTACTTC.

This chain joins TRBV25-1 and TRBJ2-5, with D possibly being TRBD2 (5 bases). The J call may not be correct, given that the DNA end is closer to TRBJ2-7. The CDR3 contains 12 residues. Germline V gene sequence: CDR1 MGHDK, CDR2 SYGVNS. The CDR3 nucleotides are TGTGCCAGGGACGGGAAAAAGGGCGAGCAGTACTTC. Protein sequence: CARDGKKGEQYF.

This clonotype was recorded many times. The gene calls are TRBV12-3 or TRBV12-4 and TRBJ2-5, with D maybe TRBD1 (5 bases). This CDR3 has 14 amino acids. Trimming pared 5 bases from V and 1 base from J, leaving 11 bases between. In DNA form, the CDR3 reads TGTGCCAGCAGTATTACAGGCCGCCAAGAGACCCAGTACTTC. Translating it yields CASSITGRQETQYF.

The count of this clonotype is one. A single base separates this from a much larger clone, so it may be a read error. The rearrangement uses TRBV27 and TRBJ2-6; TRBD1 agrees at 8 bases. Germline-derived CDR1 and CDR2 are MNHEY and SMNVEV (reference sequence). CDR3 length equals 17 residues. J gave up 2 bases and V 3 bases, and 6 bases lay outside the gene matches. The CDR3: CASSLTGASPGANVLTF. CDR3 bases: TGTGCCAGCAGTTTGACAGGGGCCAGCCCTGGGGCCAACGTCCTGACTTTC.

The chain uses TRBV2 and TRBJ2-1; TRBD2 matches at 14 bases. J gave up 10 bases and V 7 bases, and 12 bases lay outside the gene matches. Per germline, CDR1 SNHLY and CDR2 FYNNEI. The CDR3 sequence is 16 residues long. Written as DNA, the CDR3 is TGTGCCAGCACAACAGGGACTAGCGGGGGCCCGGGGGAGCAGTTCTTC. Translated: CASTTGTSGGPGEQFF.

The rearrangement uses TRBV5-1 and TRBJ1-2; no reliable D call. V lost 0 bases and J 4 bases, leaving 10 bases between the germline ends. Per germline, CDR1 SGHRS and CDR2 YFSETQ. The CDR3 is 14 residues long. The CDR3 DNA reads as TGCGCCAGCAGCTTGGAGGCCGATATCTATGGCTACACCTTC. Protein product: CASSLEADIYGYTF.

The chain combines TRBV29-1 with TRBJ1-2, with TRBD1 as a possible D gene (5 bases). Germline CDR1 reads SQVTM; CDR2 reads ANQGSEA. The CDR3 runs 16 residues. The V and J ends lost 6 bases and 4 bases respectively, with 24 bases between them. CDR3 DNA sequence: TGCAGCGTCGAGGGGCATGACAGAACTCGGAGCTATGGCTACACCTTC. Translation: CSVEGHDRTRSYGYTF. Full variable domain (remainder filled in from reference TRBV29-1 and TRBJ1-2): SAVISQKPSRDICQRGTSLTIQCQVDSQVTMMFWYRQQPGQSLTLIATANQGSEATYESGFVIDKFPISRPNLTFSTLTVSNMSPEDSSIYLCSVEGHDRTRSYGYTFGSGTRLTVV.

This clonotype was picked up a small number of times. CDR3 amino acids: CSARDVQGWTEAFF. CDR3 nucleotide sequence: TGCAGTGCTAGAGATGTACAGGGGTGGACTGAAGCTTTCTTT. This chain connects TRBV20-1 to TRBJ1-1; 7 bases align to TRBD1. Germline V gene lookup returns CDR1 DFQATT and CDR2 SNEGSKA (reference sequence). CDR3 length: 14 amino acids. Trimming cost V 0 bases and J 5 bases; bases outside gene matches: 6.

In DNA form, the CDR3 reads TGTGCCAGCAGCCAATGGGTAGCAGGAGACACTGAAGCTTTCTTT. The encoded protein is CASSQWVAGDTEAFF. The chain links TRBV4-2 to TRBJ1-1; no clear D gene. The CDR3 is made up of 15 amino acids. CDR1 and CDR2 from the germline V gene are LGHNA and YNFKEQ. Trimming took off 2 bases at V and 3 bases at J, with 13 bases between the two ends.